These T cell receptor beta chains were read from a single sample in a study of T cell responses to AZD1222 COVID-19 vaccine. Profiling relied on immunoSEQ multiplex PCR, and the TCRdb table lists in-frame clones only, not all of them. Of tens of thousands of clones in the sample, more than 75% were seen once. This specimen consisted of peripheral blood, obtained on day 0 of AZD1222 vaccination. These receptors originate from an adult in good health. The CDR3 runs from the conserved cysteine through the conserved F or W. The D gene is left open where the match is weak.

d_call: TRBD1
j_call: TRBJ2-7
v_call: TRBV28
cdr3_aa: CASSRTAETGGRRAYEQYF

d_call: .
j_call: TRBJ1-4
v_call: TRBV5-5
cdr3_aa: CASSWGRVIAPNEKLFF

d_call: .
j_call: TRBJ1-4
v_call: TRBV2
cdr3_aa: CASSEALRGRLFF

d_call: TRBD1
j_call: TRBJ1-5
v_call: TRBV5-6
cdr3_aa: CASSGPGGGNQPQHF

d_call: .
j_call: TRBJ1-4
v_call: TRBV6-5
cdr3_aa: CASSYSGARREKLFF

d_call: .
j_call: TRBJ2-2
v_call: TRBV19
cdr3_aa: CASRPVANTGELFF

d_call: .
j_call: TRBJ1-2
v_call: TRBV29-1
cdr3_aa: CSVGGVDGYTF

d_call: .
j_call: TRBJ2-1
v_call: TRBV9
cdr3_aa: CASSPPAEPYNEQFF

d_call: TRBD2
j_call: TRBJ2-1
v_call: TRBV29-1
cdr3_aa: CSVDAGGPGGEQFF

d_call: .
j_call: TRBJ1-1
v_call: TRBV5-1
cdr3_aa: CASSFLTEGSTEAFF

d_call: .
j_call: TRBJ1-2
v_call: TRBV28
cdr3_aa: CASSLPQDSYGYTF

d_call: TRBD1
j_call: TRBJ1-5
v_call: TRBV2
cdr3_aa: CASNGDRGEPQHF

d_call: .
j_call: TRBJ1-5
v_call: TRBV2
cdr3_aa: CASSQNRNQPQHF

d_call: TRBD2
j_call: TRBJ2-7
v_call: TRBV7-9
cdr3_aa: CASRPILAGGLHEQYF

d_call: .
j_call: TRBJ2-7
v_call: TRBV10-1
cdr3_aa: CASSSGDSSSYEQYF

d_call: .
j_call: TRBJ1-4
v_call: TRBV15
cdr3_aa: CATSEGGNAEKLFF

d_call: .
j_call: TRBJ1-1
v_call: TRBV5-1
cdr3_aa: CASRPFEGFAEAFF

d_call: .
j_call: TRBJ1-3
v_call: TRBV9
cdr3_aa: CASSGEISGNTIYF

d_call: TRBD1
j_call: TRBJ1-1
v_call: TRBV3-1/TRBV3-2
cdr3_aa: CASSRRTGVAFF

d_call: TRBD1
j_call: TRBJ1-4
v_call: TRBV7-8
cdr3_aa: CASSYRQGGGEKLFF

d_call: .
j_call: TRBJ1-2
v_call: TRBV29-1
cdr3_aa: CSVPTDSLLGYGYTF

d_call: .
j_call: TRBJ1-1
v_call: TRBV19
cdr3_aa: CASSPRRVLGTEAFF

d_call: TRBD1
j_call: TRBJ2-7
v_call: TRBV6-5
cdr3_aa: CASSLGQGTTYEQYF

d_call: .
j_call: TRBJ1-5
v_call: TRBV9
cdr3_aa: CASSVGPLGQPQHF

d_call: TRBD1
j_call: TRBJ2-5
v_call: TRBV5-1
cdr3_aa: CASSTSGTGGETQYF

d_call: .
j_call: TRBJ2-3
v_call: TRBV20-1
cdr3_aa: CSASRETDTQYF